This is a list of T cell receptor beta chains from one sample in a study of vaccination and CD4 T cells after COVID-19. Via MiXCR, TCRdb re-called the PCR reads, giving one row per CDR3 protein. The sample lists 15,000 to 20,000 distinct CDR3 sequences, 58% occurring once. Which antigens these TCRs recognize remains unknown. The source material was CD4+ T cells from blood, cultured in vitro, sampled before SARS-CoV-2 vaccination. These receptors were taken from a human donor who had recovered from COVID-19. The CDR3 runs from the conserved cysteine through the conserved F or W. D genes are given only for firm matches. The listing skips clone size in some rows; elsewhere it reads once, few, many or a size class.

CDR3aa: CVSRRGGGDTQYF
CDR3nt: TGTGTGTCACGAAGGGGCGGCGGAGATACGCAGTATTTT
j_gene: TRBJ2-3
v_gene: TRBV6-1
d_gene: .
abundance: .

CDR3aa: CASSGAVYPNRETQYF
CDR3nt: TGTGCCAGCAGTGGGGCCGTTTACCCGAATCGAGAGACCCAGTACTTC
j_gene: TRBJ2-5
v_gene: TRBV6-1
d_gene: .
abundance: .

CDR3aa: CATSMGGDGDTEAFF
CDR3nt: TGTGCCACCAGCATGGGGGGGGATGGGGACACTGAAGCTTTCTTT
j_gene: TRBJ1-1
v_gene: TRBV15
d_gene: .
abundance: few

CDR3aa: CASSGRELAGGYEQYF
CDR3nt: TGTGCCAGCAGTGGCAGAGAACTAGCGGGAGGCTACGAGCAGTACTTC
j_gene: TRBJ2-7
v_gene: TRBV7-2
d_gene: TRBD2
abundance: .

CDR3aa: CASSPWGGRTQYF
CDR3nt: TGTGCCAGCAGCCCATGGGGCGGGAGGACGCAGTATTTT
j_gene: TRBJ2-3
v_gene: TRBV6-2/TRBV6-3
d_gene: TRBD2
abundance: .

CDR3aa: CASSDGSSYNEQFF
CDR3nt: TGTGCCAGCAGTGACGGGAGCTCCTACAATGAGCAGTTCTTC
j_gene: TRBJ2-1
v_gene: TRBV6-4
d_gene: .
abundance: .

CDR3aa: CASSADMNTEAFF
CDR3nt: TGTGCCAGCAGCGCGGACATGAACACTGAAGCTTTCTTT
j_gene: TRBJ1-1
v_gene: TRBV7-2
d_gene: .
abundance: .

CDR3aa: CAPLWSSSTGELFF
CDR3nt: TGTGCCCCTTTATGGAGCTCGAGCACCGGGGAGCTGTTTTTT
j_gene: TRBJ2-2
v_gene: TRBV7-9
d_gene: .
abundance: .

CDR3aa: CASSPWASGRADTGELFF
CDR3nt: TGTGCCAGCAGCCCATGGGCTAGCGGGAGGGCCGATACCGGGGAGCTGTTTTTT
j_gene: TRBJ2-2
v_gene: TRBV11-2
d_gene: TRBD2
abundance: .

CDR3aa: CASSLSGSGAPYEQYF
CDR3nt: TGTGCCAGCAGTTTGTCAGGTAGCGGGGCCCCCTACGAGCAGTACTTC
j_gene: TRBJ2-7
v_gene: TRBV28
d_gene: TRBD2
abundance: .

CDR3aa: CASSSDRGDGYTF
CDR3nt: TGTGCCAGTAGTTCAGACAGGGGAGATGGCTACACCTTC
j_gene: TRBJ1-2
v_gene: TRBV19
d_gene: TRBD1
abundance: few

CDR3aa: CASSETPPRGETQYF
CDR3nt: TGTGCCAGCAGTGAAACTCCTCCTAGGGGAGAGACCCAGTACTTC
j_gene: TRBJ2-5
v_gene: TRBV25-1
d_gene: .
abundance: few

CDR3aa: CASSGDRRYNQPQHF
CDR3nt: TGTGCCAGCAGTGGAGACAGGCGATACAATCAGCCCCAGCATTTT
j_gene: TRBJ1-5
v_gene: TRBV28
d_gene: .
abundance: .

CDR3aa: CSARAFSVTEAFF
CDR3nt: TGCAGTGCTAGAGCCTTTTCTGTCACTGAAGCTTTCTTT
j_gene: TRBJ1-1
v_gene: TRBV20-1
d_gene: .
abundance: few

CDR3aa: CATSRDRASGRETQYF
CDR3nt: TGTGCCACCAGCAGAGATCGGGCTAGCGGGAGAGAGACCCAGTACTTC
j_gene: TRBJ2-5
v_gene: TRBV15
d_gene: TRBD2
abundance: .

CDR3aa: CASSQDYGDTQYF
CDR3nt: TGCGCCAGCAGCCAAGACTATGGAGATACGCAGTATTTT
j_gene: TRBJ2-3
v_gene: TRBV4-1
d_gene: .
abundance: .